Detailed here is one T cell receptor beta chain. No antigen is known for it. Other DNA sequences in this sample translate to the same CDR3. Repertoires were generated with immunoSEQ multiplex PCR, while TCRdb's copy carries only in-frame clones and drops some. The sample carries tens of thousands of clones, approximately 88% recorded once. The data stem from a study of T cells in localized non-small cell lung cancer. Findings and caveats of the study: Clonality of T cells reached its maximum in uninvolved adjacent lung, surpassing tumor.

This TCR was sampled from a man between 40 and 69 years old with stage I squamous cell lung carcinoma. This specimen was peripheral blood, taken before any cancer treatment.

This chain's CDR3 is CASSLRGRNTEAFF. CDR3 bases: TGTGCCAGCAGCTTGAGAGGGCGGAACACTGAAGCTTTCTTT. The chain employs TRBV5-6 and TRBJ1-1, with D unclear. CDR3 size: 14 residues. Trimming pared 1 base from V and 1 base from J, leaving 8 bases between. Germline V lookup: CDR1 SGHDT, CDR2 YYEEEE.